This T cell receptor (beta chain) appears in the sequencing data of a study of Graves' ophthalmopathy and Graves' hyperthyroidism. Study-wide context: The authors collected peripheral blood at initial diagnosis, before any treatment.

Study results and limitations: The model's ophthalmopathy progression predictions had approximately 65% sensitivity and 72% to 75% specificity. From stable hyperthyroidism, ophthalmopathy was separated by a 13-signature model with roughly 89% sensitivity and 80% to 82% specificity.

Amplified TCR beta CDR3 regions were obtained using RNA transcripts as template. HTBI-primed first-round RT-PCR preceded second-round multiplex PCR. TCRdb passed the multiplex PCR reads through MiXCR, listing each CDR3 protein once. This table holds approximately 380,000 distinct CDR3 sequences, around 21% found once. This clonotype occurred many times. Its antigen is currently unknown. The CDR3 consists of 13 residues. Germline CDR1 DFQATT, CDR2 SNEGSKA (reference sequence). Patients newly diagnosed with hyperthyroidism, under 2 months' duration, were aged 18 to 65, the study reports. The V gene is TRBV20-1, the J gene TRBJ1-2; 10 positions agree with TRBD1. The clonotype comes from a woman aged 18-29 years with stable Graves' hyperthyroidism. Source material: peripheral blood. The CDR3 region has the DNA TGCAGAGCTGAGGGGGGACAGGGGTTTGGCTACACCTTC. Protein sequence: CRAEGGQGFGYTF.